This T cell receptor (beta chain) was observed in a study of sequential checkpoint blockade in melanoma. Regarding treatment: randomized to nivolumab then ipilimumab (arm A) or the reverse (arm B). Using immunoSEQ multiplex PCR, the repertoire was profiled, and TCRdb retains in-frame clones only, with some absent. Among fewer than 20,000 clones, around 24% were seen once, and the ten largest hold around 6.7%. The germline V and J ends were trimmed by 4 bases and 3 bases, with 10 bases remaining between them. The CDR3 sequence is 14 residues long. Germline assignment: CDR1 MGHRA and CDR2 YSYEKL. The table lists this clone with many counts.

The source of this sequence is a human donor with melanoma. Sample: tumor tissue (inferred from file names), taken from a patient given nivolumab and ipilimumab in sequence. V and J are TRBV4-1 and TRBJ2-1; no definite D call. This CDR3 is CASSPTGSYNEQFF. The CDR3 DNA follows: TGCGCCAGCAGCCCCACGGGTAGCTACAATGAGCAGTTCTTC.